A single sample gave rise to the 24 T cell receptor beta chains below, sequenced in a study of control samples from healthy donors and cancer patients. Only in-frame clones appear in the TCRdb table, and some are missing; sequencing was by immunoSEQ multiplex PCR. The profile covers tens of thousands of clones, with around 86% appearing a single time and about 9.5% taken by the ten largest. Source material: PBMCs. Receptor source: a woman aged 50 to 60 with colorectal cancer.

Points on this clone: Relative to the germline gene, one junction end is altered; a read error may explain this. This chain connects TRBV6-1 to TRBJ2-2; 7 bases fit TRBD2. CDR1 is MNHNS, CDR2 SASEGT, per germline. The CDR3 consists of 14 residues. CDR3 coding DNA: TGTGCCAGCAGAGAAGCGGGGATCACCGGGGAGCTGTTTTTT. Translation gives CASREAGITGELFF.

For the CDR3, the DNA is TGTGCCAGCAGCCTTGACTCGACTGGGGCCAACGTCCTGACTTTC. This gives the protein CASSLDSTGANVLTF. The chain joins TRBV3-1 (or the pseudogene TRBV3-2) to TRBJ2-6; D not resolved. The germline gives CDR1 LGHDT, CDR2 YNNKEL (reference sequence). V was trimmed by 4 bases and J by 2 bases, leaving 9 bases between them. The CDR3 is 15 residues long.

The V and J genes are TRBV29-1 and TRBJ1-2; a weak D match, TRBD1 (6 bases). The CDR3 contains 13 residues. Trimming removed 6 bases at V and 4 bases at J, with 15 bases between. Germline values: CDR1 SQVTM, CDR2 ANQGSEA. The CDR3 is CSVARTGSYGYTF. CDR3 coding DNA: TGCAGCGTGGCCCGTACAGGGAGCTATGGCTACACCTTC.

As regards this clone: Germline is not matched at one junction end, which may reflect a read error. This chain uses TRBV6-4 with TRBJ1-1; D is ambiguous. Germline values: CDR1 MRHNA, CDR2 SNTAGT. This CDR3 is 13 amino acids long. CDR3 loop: CASREFPNAEAFF. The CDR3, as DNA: TGTGCCAGCAGGGAATTTCCGAACGCTGAAGCTTTCTTT.

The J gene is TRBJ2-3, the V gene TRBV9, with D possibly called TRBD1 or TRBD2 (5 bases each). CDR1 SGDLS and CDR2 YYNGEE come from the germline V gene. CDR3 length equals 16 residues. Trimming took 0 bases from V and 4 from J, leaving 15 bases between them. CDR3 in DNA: TGTGCCAGCAGCGTAGACGGGCAGGGTAGCGCAGATACGCAGTATTTT. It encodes CASSVDGQGSADTQYF. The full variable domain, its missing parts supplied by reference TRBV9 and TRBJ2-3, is DSGVTQTPKHLITATGQRVTLRCSPRSGDLSVYWYQQSLDQGLQFLIQYYNGEERAKGNILERFSAQQFPDLHSELNLSSLELGDSALYFCASSVDGQGSADTQYFGPGTRLTVL.

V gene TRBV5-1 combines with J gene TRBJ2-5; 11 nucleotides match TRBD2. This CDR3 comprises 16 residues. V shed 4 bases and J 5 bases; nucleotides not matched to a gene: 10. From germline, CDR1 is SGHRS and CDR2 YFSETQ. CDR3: CASSPGVAGGPETQYF. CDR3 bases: TGCGCCAGCAGCCCCGGGGTAGCGGGGGGGCCGGAGACCCAGTACTTC. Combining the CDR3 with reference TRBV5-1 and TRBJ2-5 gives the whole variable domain KAGVTQTPRYLIKTRGQQVTLSCSPISGHRSVSWYQQTPGQGLQFLFEYFSETQRNKGNFPGRFSGRQFSNSRSEMNVSTLELGDSALYLCASSPGVAGGPETQYFGPGTRLLVL.

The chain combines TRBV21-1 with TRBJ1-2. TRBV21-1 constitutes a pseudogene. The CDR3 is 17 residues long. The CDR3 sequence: CASPTIGGSELHYGYTF. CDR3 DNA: TGTGCCAGCCCAACGATTGGTGGGTCAGAACTTCACTATGGCTACACCTTC.

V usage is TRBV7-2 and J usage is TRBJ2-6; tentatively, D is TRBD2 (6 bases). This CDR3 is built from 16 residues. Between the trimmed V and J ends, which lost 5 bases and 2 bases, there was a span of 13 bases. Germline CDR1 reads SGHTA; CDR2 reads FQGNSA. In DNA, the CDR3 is TGTGCCAGCAGCACCGGAACGGGGGCTGGGGCCAACGTCCTGACTTTC. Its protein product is CASSTGTGAGANVLTF.

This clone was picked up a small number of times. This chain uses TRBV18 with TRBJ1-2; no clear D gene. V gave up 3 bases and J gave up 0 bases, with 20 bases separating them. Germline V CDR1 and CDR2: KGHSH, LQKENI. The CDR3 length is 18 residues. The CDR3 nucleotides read TGTGCCAGCTCACCTAACAGCGTCGGTCGATTCTCTAACTATGGCTACACCTTC. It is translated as CASSPNSVGRFSNYGYTF.

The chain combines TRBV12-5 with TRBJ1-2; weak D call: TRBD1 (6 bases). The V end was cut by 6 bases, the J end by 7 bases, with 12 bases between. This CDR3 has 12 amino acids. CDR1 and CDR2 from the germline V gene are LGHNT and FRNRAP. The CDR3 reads CASGPTGTGYTF. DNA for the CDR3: TGTGCTAGTGGACCCACAGGGACTGGCTACACCTTC.

In nucleotides, the CDR3 is TGTGCCAGCAGCCAAGGATTGGACACTGAAGCTTTCTTT. Residues: CASSQGLDTEAFF. The chain recombines TRBV3-1 (or the pseudogene TRBV3-2) with TRBJ1-1, with D unresolved. Germline V lookup: CDR1 LGHDT, CDR2 YNNKEL (reference sequence). V was pared by 1 base and J by 3 bases, with 6 bases between. The CDR3 sequence is 13 residues long.

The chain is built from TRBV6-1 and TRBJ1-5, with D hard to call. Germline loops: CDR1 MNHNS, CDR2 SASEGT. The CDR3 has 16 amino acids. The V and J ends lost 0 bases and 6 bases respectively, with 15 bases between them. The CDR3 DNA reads TGTGCCAGCAGTGAAGCGACGACCTCCCGCGGTCAGCCCCAGCATTTT. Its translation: CASSEATTSRGQPQHF.

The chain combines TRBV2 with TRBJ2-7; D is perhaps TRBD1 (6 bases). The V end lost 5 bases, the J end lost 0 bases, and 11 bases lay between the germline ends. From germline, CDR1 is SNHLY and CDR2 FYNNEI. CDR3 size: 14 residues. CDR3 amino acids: CASSRTDYSYEQYV. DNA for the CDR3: TGTGCCAGCAGTAGGACAGACTACTCCTACGAGCAGTACGTC.

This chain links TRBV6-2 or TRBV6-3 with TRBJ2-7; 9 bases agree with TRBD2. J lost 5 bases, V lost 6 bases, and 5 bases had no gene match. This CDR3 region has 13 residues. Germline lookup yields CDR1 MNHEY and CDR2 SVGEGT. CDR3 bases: TGTGCCAGCAGCGATGGCGGGGGGGACGAGCAGTACGTC. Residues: CASSDGGGDEQYV.

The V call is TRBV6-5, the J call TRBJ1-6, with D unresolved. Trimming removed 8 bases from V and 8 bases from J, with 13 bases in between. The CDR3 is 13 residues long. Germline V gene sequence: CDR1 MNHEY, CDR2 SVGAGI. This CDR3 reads CASGTWGDSPLHF. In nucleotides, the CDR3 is TGTGCCAGCGGCACTTGGGGAGATTCACCCCTCCACTTT.

The CDR3 loop reads CAWRPKGSGNTIYF. The CDR3 DNA sequence: TGTGCCTGGAGACCGAAAGGCTCTGGAAACACCATATATTTT. The chain joins TRBV30 to TRBJ1-3; D remains unclear. V lost 3 bases, J lost 0 bases, and 9 bases lay in between. Germline assignment: CDR1 GTSNPN and CDR2 SVGIG (reference sequence). This CDR3 region has 14 residues.

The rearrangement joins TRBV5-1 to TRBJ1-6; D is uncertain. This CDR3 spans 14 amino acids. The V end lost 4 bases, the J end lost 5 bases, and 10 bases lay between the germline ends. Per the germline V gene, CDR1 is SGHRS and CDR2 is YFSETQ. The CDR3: CASSPRGDNSPLHF. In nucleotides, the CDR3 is TGCGCCAGCAGCCCCCGGGGTGATAATTCACCCCTCCACTTT.

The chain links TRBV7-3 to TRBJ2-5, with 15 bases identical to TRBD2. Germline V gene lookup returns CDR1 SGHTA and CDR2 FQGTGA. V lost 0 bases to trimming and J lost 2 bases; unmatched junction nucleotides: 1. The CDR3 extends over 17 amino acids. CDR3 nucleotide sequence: TGTGCCAGCAGCTTAACGGGACTAGCGGGGGGACAAGAGACCCAGTACTTC. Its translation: CASSLTGLAGGQETQYF.

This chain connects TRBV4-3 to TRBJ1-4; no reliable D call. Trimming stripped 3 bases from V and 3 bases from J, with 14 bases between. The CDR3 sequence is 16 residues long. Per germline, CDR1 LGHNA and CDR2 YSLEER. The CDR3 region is CASSHDWTDPNEKLFF. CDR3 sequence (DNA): TGCGCCAGCAGCCATGACTGGACGGATCCTAATGAAAAACTGTTTTTT.

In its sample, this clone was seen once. The CDR3 is CASSYGTAQETQYF. Here the CDR3 DNA reads TGTGCCAGCAGTTACGGGACAGCCCAAGAGACCCAGTACTTC. V usage is TRBV6-5 and J usage is TRBJ2-5, with 7 bases lining up with TRBD1. The CDR3 consists of 14 residues. With V trimmed by 2 bases and J by 1 base, 1 base remained unmatched. From germline, CDR1 is MNHEY and CDR2 SVGAGI.

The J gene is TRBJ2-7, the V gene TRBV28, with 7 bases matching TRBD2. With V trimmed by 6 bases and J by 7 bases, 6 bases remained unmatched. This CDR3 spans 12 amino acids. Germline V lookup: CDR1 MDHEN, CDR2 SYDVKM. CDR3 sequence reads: CASSGGGREQYV. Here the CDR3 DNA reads TGTGCCAGCAGCGGGGGAGGGCGGGAGCAGTACGTC.

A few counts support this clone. The CDR3 region is CASSWAGGNTGELFF. The CDR3 DNA reads TGTGCCAGCAGCTGGGCAGGGGGCAACACCGGGGAGCTGTTTTTT. The chain couples TRBV7-9 to TRBJ2-2; TRBD1 aligns across 8 bases. CDR3 length: 15 amino acids. CDR1 and CDR2 (germline): SEHNR, FQNEAQ (reference sequence). The V segment lost 4 bases and the J segment 2 bases; nucleotides outside the gene matches: 3.

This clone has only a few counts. CDR3 sequence (DNA): TGTGCCTGGAGTGGCAGGGAGAACACCGGGGAGCTGTTTTTT. As protein: CAWSGRENTGELFF. The rearrangement links TRBV30 to TRBJ2-2, with D tentatively TRBD1 (5 bases). V was clipped by 1 base and J by 1 base, with 7 bases between them. The CDR3 loop spans 14 amino acids. Germline-derived CDR1 and CDR2 are GTSNPN and SVGIG (reference sequence). The full variable domain, with the rest looked up from reference TRBV30 and TRBJ2-2, is SQTIHQWPATLVQPVGSPLSLECTVEGTSNPNLYWYRQAAGRGLQLLFYSVGIGQISSEVPQNLSASRPQDRQFILSSKKLLLSDSGFYLCAWSGRENTGELFFGEGSRLTVL.

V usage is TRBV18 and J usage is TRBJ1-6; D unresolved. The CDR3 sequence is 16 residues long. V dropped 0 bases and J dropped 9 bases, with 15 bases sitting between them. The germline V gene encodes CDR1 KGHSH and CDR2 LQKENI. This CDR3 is CASSPPGGSLGSPLHF. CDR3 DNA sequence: TGTGCCAGCTCACCACCGGGCGGGTCACTGGGTTCACCCCTCCACTTT. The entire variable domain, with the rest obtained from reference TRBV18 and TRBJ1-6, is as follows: NAGVMQNPRHLVRRRGQEARLRCSPMKGHSHVYWYRQLPEEGLKFMVYLQKENIIDESGMPKERFSAEFPKEGPSILRIQQVVRGDSAAYFCASSPPGGSLGSPLHFGNGTRLTVT.